This TCR beta chain derives from a study of blood T cell repertoires in COVID-19. Study context: COVID-19 samples from acute and convalescent phases originated in the United States, Italy and Spain. T cells, B-cell-depleted T cells, or PBMCs supplied cDNA or gDNA.

In the authors' methods: Researchers report that nucleated cell counts were estimated from reference gene primer amplification. Repertoires were generated with immunoSEQ multiplex PCR, while TCRdb's copy carries only in-frame clones and drops some. D and trimming were read from the DNA, whereas the V and J calls and clone size are those reported in that table. The table has some 97,000 clones, roughly nine tenths seen once. Germline CDR1 SGHTA, CDR2 FQGTGA. V shed 5 bases and J shed 6 bases, with 8 bases lying between them. The CDR3 length is 13 residues. This receptor was obtained from a young man in a cohort sampled during active COVID-19. The chain has TRBV7-3 and TRBJ1-6, with TRBD1 as a possible D gene (5 bases). The specimen was peripheral blood. The CDR3: CASSLGGNSPLHF. CDR3 in DNA: TGTGCCAGCAGCCTCGGGGGTAATTCACCCCTCCACTTT.